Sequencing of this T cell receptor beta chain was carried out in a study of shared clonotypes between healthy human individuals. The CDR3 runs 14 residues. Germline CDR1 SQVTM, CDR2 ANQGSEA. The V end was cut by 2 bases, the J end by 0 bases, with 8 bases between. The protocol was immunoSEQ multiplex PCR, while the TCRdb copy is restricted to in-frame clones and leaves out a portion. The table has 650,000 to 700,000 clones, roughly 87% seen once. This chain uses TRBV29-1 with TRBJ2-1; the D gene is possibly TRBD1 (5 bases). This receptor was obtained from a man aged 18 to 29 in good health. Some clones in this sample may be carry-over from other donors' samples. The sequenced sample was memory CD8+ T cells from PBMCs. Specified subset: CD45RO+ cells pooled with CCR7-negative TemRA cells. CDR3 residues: CSVELGDSYNEQFF. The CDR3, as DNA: TGCAGCGTTGAATTAGGGGACTCCTACAATGAGCAGTTCTTC.